These 17 T cell receptor beta chains share one sample of origin, sequenced in a study of T cell responses to AZD1222 COVID-19 vaccine. Generated by immunoSEQ multiplex PCR, the TCRdb table keeps only in-frame clones and is missing some. The sample has more than 90,000 clones, 88% seen once. The sequencing used peripheral blood, collected 28 days after the second AZD1222 dose. The origin of the receptors is an adult who received the AZD1222 COVID-19 vaccine.

V usage is TRBV28 and J usage is TRBJ2-3; 10 bases align to TRBD1. CDR3 size: 15 residues. Germline-derived CDR1 and CDR2 are MDHEN and SYDVKM. With V trimmed by 1 base and J by 3 bases, 1 base remained unmatched. CDR3 residues: CASSLLGQGTDTQYF. Here the CDR3 DNA reads TGTGCCAGCAGTTTATTGGGACAGGGGACAGATACGCAGTATTTT.

The chain combines TRBV7-8 with TRBJ2-1; 13 bases fit TRBD2. CDR1 and CDR2 from the germline V gene are SGHVS and FQNEAQ. CDR3 length: 17 residues. Unmatched junction bases numbered 6, after V lost 4 bases and J lost 3 bases. The CDR3 here is CASSSRTSGSIYNEQFF. The DNA for the CDR3 is TGTGCCAGCAGCTCGAGGACTAGCGGGAGCATCTACAATGAGCAGTTCTTC.

This clone occurred a few times. The rearrangement joins TRBV2 to TRBJ2-7, with a tentative D call TRBD1 (5 bases). V lost 11 bases and J lost 6, with 17 bases in between. In germline, CDR1 is SNHLY, CDR2 FYNNEI. CDR3 length: 12 amino acids. This CDR3 reads CAPKGGQGEQYF. The CDR3 DNA reads as TGTGCCCCCAAGGGTGGGCAGGGCGAGCAGTACTTC. Full variable domain (rest looked up from reference TRBV2 and TRBJ2-7): EPEVTQTPSHQVTQMGQEVILRCVPISNHLYFYWYRQILGQKVEFLVSFYNNEISEKSEIFDDQFSVERPDGSNFTLKIRSTKLEDSAMYFCAPKGGQGEQYFGPGTRLTVT.

The gene calls are TRBV7-9 and TRBJ2-3; D is unresolved. This CDR3 region has 16 residues. With 3 bases removed from V and 0 bases from J, the gap between germline ends came to 13 bases. Germline CDR1 and CDR2: SEHNR and FQNEAQ (reference sequence). CDR3: CASSFVGYSSTDTQYF. The DNA for the CDR3 is TGTGCCAGCAGCTTTGTCGGTTATTCCAGCACAGATACGCAGTATTTT.

V usage is TRBV7-3 and J usage is TRBJ1-3; weak D call: TRBD1 (6 bases). Germline V gene data show CDR1 as SGHTA and CDR2 as FQGTGA. With 8 bases removed from V and 4 bases from J, the gap between germline ends came to 15 bases. This CDR3 has 14 amino acids. Here the CDR3 DNA reads TGTGCCAGCGGCACCGGGACACAAGGAAACACCATATATTTT. Protein sequence: CASGTGTQGNTIYF.

This clone has more than one count but fewer than ten. The chain carries TRBV10-1 and TRBJ2-3, with D perhaps given as TRBD1 or TRBD2 (5 bases each). This CDR3 is built from 16 residues. V was cut by 0 bases and J by 1 base, with 11 bases left in between. Looked up from germline, CDR1 is WNHNN and CDR2 is SYGVQD (reference sequence). DNA for the CDR3: TGCGCCAGCAGTGAGTCGTGGGGGTCATGCACAGATACGCAGTATTTT. The encoded protein is CASSESWGSCTDTQYF.

The J gene is TRBJ2-7, the V gene TRBV11-2; unclear D gene. Germline V gives CDR1 SGHAT, CDR2 FQNNGV. This CDR3 region has 12 residues. The V and J ends lost 3 bases and 0 bases respectively, with 3 bases between them. CDR3 loop: CASSLVSYEQYF. For the CDR3, the DNA is TGTGCCAGCAGCTTGGTCTCCTACGAGCAGTACTTC.

This clone came up a few times. The chain employs TRBV6-5 and TRBJ2-1, with D maybe TRBD2 (5 bases). Looked up from germline, CDR1 is MNHEY and CDR2 is SVGAGI. This CDR3 is 15 amino acids long. The V and J ends lost 0 bases and 8 bases respectively, with 14 bases between them. The CDR3 region is CASSYSPTRPDEQFF. The CDR3 DNA follows: TGTGCCAGCAGTTACTCCCCTACTAGACCCGATGAGCAGTTCTTC.

The chain combines TRBV7-2 with TRBJ1-5; D is possibly TRBD1 (6 bases). Trimming stripped 1 base from V and 2 bases from J, with 18 bases between. The germline V gene has CDR1 SGHTA and CDR2 FQGNSA. The CDR3 loop spans 18 amino acids. The CDR3: CASSLGGLASGGNQPQHF. In DNA, the CDR3 is TGTGCCAGCAGCTTAGGGGGCCTAGCTTCAGGGGGCAATCAGCCCCAGCATTTT.

The chain joins TRBV29-1 to TRBJ1-2, with D possibly TRBD1 on 6 matching bases. CDR3 size: 13 residues. V shed 3 bases and J shed 4 bases, with 12 bases lying between them. Germline CDR1 reads SQVTM; CDR2 reads ANQGSEA. CDR3 in amino acids: CSVDHKDSYGYTF. CDR3 in DNA: TGCAGCGTTGACCACAAGGACAGCTATGGCTACACCTTC. The full variable domain, its missing parts supplied by reference TRBV29-1 and TRBJ1-2, is SAVISQKPSRDICQRGTSLTIQCQVDSQVTMMFWYRQQPGQSLTLIATANQGSEATYESGFVIDKFPISRPNLTFSTLTVSNMSPEDSSIYLCSVDHKDSYGYTFGSGTRLTVV.

The V and J genes are TRBV5-4 and TRBJ2-1, with D possibly TRBD1 on 6 matching bases. In germline, CDR1 is SGHNT, CDR2 YYREEE (reference sequence). This CDR3 has 16 amino acids. The V end was cut by 0 bases, the J end by 5 bases, with 15 bases between. CDR3 DNA sequence: TGTGCCAGCAGCTTGGCCGACAGGATCTCGAACAATGAGCAGTTCTTC. Residues: CASSLADRISNNEQFF.

The rearrangement uses TRBV11-1 and TRBJ2-1, with 8 bases aligning to TRBD1. This CDR3 region has 15 residues. Per germline, CDR1 SGHAT and CDR2 FQDESV (reference sequence). V shed 5 bases, J shed 4 bases, and the junction held 7 bases outside the gene matches. The CDR3 sequence: CASSRATGVYNEQFF. Written as DNA, the CDR3 is TGTGCCAGCAGCCGGGCGACAGGGGTATACAATGAGCAGTTCTTC.

The chain combines TRBV27 with TRBJ1-5, with 11 positions matching TRBD1. Germline-derived CDR1 and CDR2 are MNHEY and SMNVEV (reference sequence). The length of the CDR3 is 13 residues. V lost 9 bases to trimming and J lost 5 bases; unmatched junction nucleotides: 3. The DNA of the CDR3 is TGTGCCAGTAGGACAGGGGGCGATCAGCCCCAGCATTTT. It yields the protein CASRTGGDQPQHF.

The chain carries TRBV5-4 and TRBJ2-7, with D hard to call. CDR1 and CDR2 (germline): SGHNT, YYREEE (reference sequence). This CDR3 spans 14 amino acids. V lost 1 base to trimming and J lost 1 base, with 9 bases between them. This CDR3 is CASSLSQQSYEQYF. In DNA form, the CDR3 reads TGTGCCAGCAGCTTGTCCCAGCAATCCTACGAGCAGTACTTC.

V and J are TRBV14 and TRBJ1-5; D is unclear. The CDR3 spans 20 residues. The ends were cut back, 4 bases at V and 0 bases at J, with 25 bases in the middle. Germline V CDR1 and CDR2: SGHDN, FVKESK. This CDR3 reads CASSLPWRGPLILSNQPQHF. DNA of the CDR3: TGTGCCAGCAGCCTCCCCTGGAGAGGGCCGCTAATACTTAGCAATCAGCCCCAGCATTTT.

J is TRBJ1-2 and V is TRBV30; tentatively, D is TRBD1 (6 bases). This CDR3 has 17 residues. Trimming cost V 3 bases and J 1 base, with 21 bases left between them. Looked up from germline, CDR1 is GTSNPN and CDR2 is SVGIG (reference sequence). This CDR3 reads CAWSPGTSAKFNYGYTF. The CDR3 DNA is TGTGCCTGGAGCCCTGGGACATCGGCGAAATTTAACTATGGCTACACCTTC.

The J gene is TRBJ2-7, the V gene TRBV11-1, with TRBD2 identical over 8 bases. J gave up 4 bases and V 1 base, and 3 bases lay outside the gene matches. This CDR3 contains 14 residues. Germline V lookup: CDR1 SGHAT, CDR2 FQDESV (reference sequence). The CDR3 DNA reads TGTGCCAGCAGCTTAGGAGCGGGAGTATACGAGCAGTACTTC. This encodes CASSLGAGVYEQYF. The full variable domain, with the rest looked up from reference TRBV11-1 and TRBJ2-7, is EAEVAQSPRYKITEKSQAVAFWCDPISGHATLYWYRQILGQGPELLVQFQDESVVDDSQLPKDRFSAERLKGVDSTLKIQPAELGDSAMYLCASSLGAGVYEQYFGPGTRLTVT.